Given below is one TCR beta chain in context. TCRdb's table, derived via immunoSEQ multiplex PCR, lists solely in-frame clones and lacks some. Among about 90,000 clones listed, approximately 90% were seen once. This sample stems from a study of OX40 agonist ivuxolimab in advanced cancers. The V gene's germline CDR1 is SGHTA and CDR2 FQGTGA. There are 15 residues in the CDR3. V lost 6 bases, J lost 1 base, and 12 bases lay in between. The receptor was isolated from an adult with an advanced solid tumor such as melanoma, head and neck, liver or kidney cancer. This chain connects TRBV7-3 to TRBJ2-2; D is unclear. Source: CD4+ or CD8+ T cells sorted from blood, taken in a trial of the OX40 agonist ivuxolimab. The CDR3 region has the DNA TGTGCCAGCAGGAACCCAGCTGTGAACACCGGGGAGCTGTTTTTT. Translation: CASRNPAVNTGELFF.